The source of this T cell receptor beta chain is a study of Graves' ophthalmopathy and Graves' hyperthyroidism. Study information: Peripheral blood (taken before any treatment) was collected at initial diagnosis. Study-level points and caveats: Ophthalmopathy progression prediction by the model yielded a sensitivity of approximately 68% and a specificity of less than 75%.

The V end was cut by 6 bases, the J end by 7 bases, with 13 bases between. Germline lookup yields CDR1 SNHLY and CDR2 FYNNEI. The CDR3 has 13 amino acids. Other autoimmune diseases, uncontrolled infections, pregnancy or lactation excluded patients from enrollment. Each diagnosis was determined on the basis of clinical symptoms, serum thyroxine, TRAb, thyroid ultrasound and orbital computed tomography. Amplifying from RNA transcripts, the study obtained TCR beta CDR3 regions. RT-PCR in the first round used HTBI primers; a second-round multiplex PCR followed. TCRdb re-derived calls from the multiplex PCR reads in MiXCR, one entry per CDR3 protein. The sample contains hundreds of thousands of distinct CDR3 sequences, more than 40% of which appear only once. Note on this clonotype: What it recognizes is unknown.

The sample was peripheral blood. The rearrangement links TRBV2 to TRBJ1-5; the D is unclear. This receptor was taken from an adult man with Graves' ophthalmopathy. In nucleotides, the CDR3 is TGTGCCAGCAGAGCCCGGACGGGACAGCCCCAGCATTTT. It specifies CASRARTGQPQHF.